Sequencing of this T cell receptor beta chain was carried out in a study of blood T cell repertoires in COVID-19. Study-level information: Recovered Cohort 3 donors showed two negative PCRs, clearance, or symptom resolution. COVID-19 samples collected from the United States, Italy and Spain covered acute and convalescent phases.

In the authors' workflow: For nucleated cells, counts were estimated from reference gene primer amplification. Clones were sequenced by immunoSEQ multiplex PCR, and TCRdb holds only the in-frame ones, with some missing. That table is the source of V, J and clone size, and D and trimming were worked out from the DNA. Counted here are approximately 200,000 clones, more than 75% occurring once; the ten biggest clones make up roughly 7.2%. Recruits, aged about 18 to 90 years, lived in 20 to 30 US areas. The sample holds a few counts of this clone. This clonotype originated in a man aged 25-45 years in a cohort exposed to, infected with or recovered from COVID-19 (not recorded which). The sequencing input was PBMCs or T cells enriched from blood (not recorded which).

The DNA for the CDR3 is TGTGCCAGCAGCCTACAGGGACAGGGGCGCGAGCAGTACTTC. This codes for CASSLQGQGREQYF. V is TRBV13 and J is TRBJ2-7, with 10 bases lining up with TRBD1. Germline values: CDR1 PRHDT, CDR2 FYEKMQ (reference sequence). The CDR3 covers 14 residues. V shed 5 bases and J 6 bases; nucleotides not matched to a gene: 7.